This T cell receptor (beta chain) was captured in a study of blood T cells in healthy people across ages. Study observations and caveats: PBMC samples, being unsorted, prevented any conclusive comparison of naive and antigen-experienced cells. Considered underestimates were the diversity estimates obtained from one million T cells. Getting older went along with TCR beta diversity per million T cells dropping roughly linearly.

This clonotype has a handful of counts. Antigen specificity is unknown. Germline CDR1 reads LGHNA; CDR2 reads YNFKEQ. Trimming removed 4 bases from V and 6 bases from J, with 14 bases in between. This CDR3 has 14 residues. A J-beta primer mix and a sample-barcoded 5' primer were used in a second PCR of about 7 to 12 cycles. TCRdb re-analysed the 5' RACE reads in MiXCR, keeping a single row per CDR3 protein. The sample has about 640,000 distinct CDR3 sequences, 40% to 45% seen once. The rearrangement joins TRBV4-2 to TRBJ2-3, with a possible D match to TRBD2 (6 bases). Material for sequencing was blood. The sequence was obtained from a man older than 75 in good health. CDR3 protein: CASSPRRGVDTQYF. The CDR3 DNA reads TGTGCCAGCAGCCCCCGGCGGGGCGTCGATACGCAGTATTTT.